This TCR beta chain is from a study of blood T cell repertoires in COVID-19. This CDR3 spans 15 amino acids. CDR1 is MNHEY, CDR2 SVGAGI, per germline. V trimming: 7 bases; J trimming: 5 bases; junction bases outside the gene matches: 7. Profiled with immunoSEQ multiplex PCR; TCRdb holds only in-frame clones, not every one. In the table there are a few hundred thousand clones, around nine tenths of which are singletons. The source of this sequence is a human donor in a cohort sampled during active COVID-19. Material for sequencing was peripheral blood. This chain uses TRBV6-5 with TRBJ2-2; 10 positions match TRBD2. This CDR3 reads CASISQRGGTGELFF. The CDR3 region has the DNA TGTGCCAGCATCTCGCAGCGGGGGGGAACCGGGGAGCTGTTTTTT.